What follows describes a single T cell receptor (beta chain). Its antigen is undetermined. Trimming at V came to 2 bases and at J to 2 bases, leaving 3 bases not matched to a gene. This CDR3 has 14 residues. The V gene's germline CDR1 is LGHDT and CDR2 YNNKEL (reference sequence). After constant-region reverse-primer amplification, full-length variable regions underwent semi-nested PCR with Nested Universal Primer A. TCRdb ran MiXCR on the 5' RACE reads and lists one entry per CDR3 protein. This table has roughly 39,000 distinct CDR3 sequences, 15% to 20% appearing once. Findings and caveats of the study: Tumor Tregs overlapped most with tumor, then blood, naive CD4+ cells.

The sample comprised naive CD4+ T cells sorted from a lymph node. Subset reported: naive CD4+ T cells, CD4+CD45RA+CD25-. The sequence was collected from a female donor with breast cancer. The rearrangement links TRBV3-1 to TRBJ2-7; 7 bases map to TRBD1. The CDR3: CASSQRQGAYEQYF. In DNA form, the CDR3 reads TGTGCCAGCAGCCAAAGGCAGGGGGCCTACGAGCAGTACTTC.